The 18 T cell receptor beta chains given below trace back to one sample, sequenced in a study of blood T cell repertoires in COVID-19. Sequenced by immunoSEQ multiplex PCR; TCRdb stores in-frame clones only, minus some. Among approximately 340,000 clones listed, 80% to 95% were seen once. Sequencing was carried out using PBMCs or T cells enriched from blood (not recorded which). The receptors here all came from a middle-aged woman who had been exposed to COVID-19.

The chain recombines TRBV6-5 with TRBJ1-6; 7 bases match TRBD1. The CDR3 length is 15 residues. Germline-derived CDR1 and CDR2 are MNHEY and SVGAGI. Losses at the gene ends were 2 bases for V and 8 bases for J; bases not matched to a gene: 6. CDR3 sequence (DNA): TGTGCCAGCAGTTACAGTGGCAGGGGGGATTCACCCCTCCACTTT. It specifies CASSYSGRGDSPLHF.

This sequence joins TRBV30 and TRBJ1-2, with D maybe TRBD1 (5 bases). CDR3 length: 15 residues. Per the germline V gene, CDR1 is GTSNPN and CDR2 is SVGIG (reference sequence). The V end lost 4 bases, the J end lost 3 bases, and 18 bases lay between the germline ends. CDR3 coding DNA: TGTGCCTGGAATTCCTTCGGGGGGACCGACTATGGCTACACCTTC. Amino acids: CAWNSFGGTDYGYTF.

This chain connects TRBV3-1 (or the pseudogene TRBV3-2) to TRBJ1-1; D is perhaps TRBD1 (5 bases). Per germline, CDR1 LGHDT and CDR2 YNNKEL (reference sequence). Trimming removed 4 bases at V and 7 bases at J, with 13 bases between. The CDR3 has 13 amino acids. CDR3: CASSPGGLSEAFF. CDR3 bases: TGTGCCAGCAGCCCGGGGGGTTTGAGTGAAGCTTTCTTT.

V gene TRBV3-1 (or the pseudogene TRBV3-2) combines with J gene TRBJ1-2; D is possibly TRBD1 (5 bases). V was clipped by 3 bases and J by 8 bases, with 7 bases between them. The CDR3 is 11 residues long. Germline-derived CDR1 and CDR2 are LGHDT and YNNKEL (reference sequence). CDR3 region: CASSHSGGYTF. For the CDR3, the DNA is TGTGCCAGCAGCCACTCAGGGGGCTACACCTTC.

This rearrangement joins TRBV7-9 to TRBJ1-1; D uncertain. V gave up 5 bases and J gave up 6 bases, with 10 bases separating them. Germline lookup yields CDR1 SEHNR and CDR2 FQNEAQ (reference sequence). The CDR3 is 12 residues long. The chain's CDR3 is CASSPSVPEAFF. The CDR3 DNA is TGTGCCAGCAGCCCCTCAGTACCTGAAGCTTTCTTT.

J is TRBJ2-1 and V is TRBV10-3; 8 nucleotides agree with TRBD1. Trimming removed 5 bases from V and 0 bases from J; junction bases left unmatched: 3. Germline V gene lookup returns CDR1 ENHRY and CDR2 SYGVKD. This CDR3 is 15 amino acids long. CDR3 nucleotide sequence: TGTGCCATCAGTAGACAGGGGAGCTCCTACAATGAGCAGTTCTTC. Translated: CAISRQGSSYNEQFF.

The V gene is TRBV5-5, the J gene TRBJ2-1, with TRBD2 matching 10 bases. The V and J ends lost 6 bases and 7 bases, in that order; junction bases with no gene match: 16. Germline V CDR1 and CDR2: SGHKS, YYEKEE (reference sequence). This CDR3 is 17 amino acids long. The CDR3 loop is CASTSLPSGRGGNEQFF. CDR3 coding DNA: TGTGCCAGCACCTCCCTTCCTAGCGGGAGAGGGGGGAATGAGCAGTTCTTC.

CDR3: CAWGALGGAGELFF. The CDR3 DNA is TGTGCCTGGGGCGCTTTAGGGGGAGCCGGGGAGCTGTTTTTT. The chain uses TRBV30 and TRBJ2-2; a possible D gene is TRBD1 (6 bases). The germline V gene encodes CDR1 GTSNPN and CDR2 SVGIG (reference sequence). Trimming took 5 bases from V and 6 from J, leaving 16 bases between them. The CDR3 runs to 14 residues.

This clone was seen just once. The V call is TRBV7-3, the J call TRBJ1-1; no definite D call. CDR1 SGHTA and CDR2 FQGTGA come from the germline V gene. Trimming took 4 bases from V and 0 from J, leaving 6 bases between them. The CDR3 length is 13 residues. CDR3 coding DNA: TGTGCCAGCAGCTCCCAGGTGAACACTGAAGCTTTCTTT. It translates to CASSSQVNTEAFF. Combining the CDR3 with reference TRBV7-3 and TRBJ1-1 gives the whole variable domain GAGVSQTPSNKVTEKGKYVELRCDPISGHTALYWYRQSLGQGPEFLIYFQGTGAADDSGLPNDRFFAVRPEGSVSTLKIQRTERGDSAVYLCASSSQVNTEAFFGQGTRLTVV.

This chain connects TRBV6-2 or TRBV6-3 to TRBJ1-2, with D unresolved. V lost 4 bases, J lost 1 base, and 13 bases lay in between. The germline gives CDR1 MNHEY, CDR2 SVGEGT. The CDR3 loop spans 15 amino acids. The CDR3 DNA is TGTGCCAGCAGTTCCCCACACGGAGATAACTATGGCTACACCTTC. Translated: CASSSPHGDNYGYTF.

The V gene is TRBV2, the J gene TRBJ2-2, with 9 bases fitting TRBD1. V dropped 3 bases and J dropped 8; count of bases not matched to a gene: 7. The CDR3 spans 15 residues. Germline CDR1 reads SNHLY; CDR2 reads FYNNEI. The CDR3 region is CASSDRDRALGELFF. CDR3 coding DNA: TGTGCCAGCAGTGACCGGGACAGGGCTTTGGGGGAGCTGTTTTTT.

The J gene is TRBJ2-1, the V gene TRBV5-1, with 9 bases matching TRBD1. V lost 4 bases, J lost 7 bases, and 6 bases stayed unmatched. The CDR3 loop spans 14 amino acids. Germline assignment: CDR1 SGHRS and CDR2 YFSETQ. The CDR3 DNA reads as TGCGCCAGCAGCCCGGGGACAGGGAGTAATGAGCAGTTCTTC. Its protein product is CASSPGTGSNEQFF.

The chain links TRBV2 to TRBJ1-5, with TRBD1 matching 12 bases. The length of the CDR3 is 16 residues. V dropped 4 bases and J dropped 5; count of bases not matched to a gene: 6. In germline, CDR1 is SNHLY, CDR2 FYNNEI. CDR3 nucleotides: TGTGCCAGCAGTGTGGGGGACAGGGGGCCCTATCAGCCCCAGCATTTT. It specifies CASSVGDRGPYQPQHF.

This chain links TRBV7-3 with TRBJ2-7; D possibly corresponds to TRBD1 (5 bases). Trimming shortened V by 1 base and J by 3 bases, and 7 bases separated the two germline ends. Germline V gene lookup returns CDR1 SGHTA and CDR2 FQGTGA. The CDR3 has 13 amino acids. The CDR3 DNA reads TGTGCCAGCAGCTTAAAGCAGGGCTACGAGCAGTACTTC. Translation: CASSLKQGYEQYF.

CDR3 coding DNA: TGCGCCAGCAGCTTGGATGGGACAGGCCTTCTGAACACTGAAGCTTTCTTT. Translation gives CASSLDGTGLLNTEAFF. The chain links TRBV5-1 to TRBJ1-1; TRBD1 matches 8 bases. With 0 bases clipped from V and 0 bases from J, the junction kept 7 bases outside the gene matches. From germline, CDR1 is SGHRS and CDR2 YFSETQ. The CDR3 has 17 amino acids.

V usage is TRBV5-1 and J usage is TRBJ2-1; 8 nucleotides align to TRBD1. V lost 5 bases and J lost 4; bases outside the gene matches: 5. The CDR3 is 14 residues long. The germline V gene encodes CDR1 SGHRS and CDR2 YFSETQ. CDR3 region: CASRPGQGYNEQFF. CDR3 sequence (DNA): TGCGCCAGCAGGCCCGGACAGGGTTACAATGAGCAGTTCTTC.

This chain uses TRBV6-5 with TRBJ1-5; 7 bases line up with TRBD1. Germline V gene sequence: CDR1 MNHEY, CDR2 SVGAGI. The CDR3 length is 15 residues. Losses at the gene ends were 5 bases for V and 3 bases for J; bases not matched to a gene: 7. DNA for the CDR3: TGTGCCAGCAGTCTCCGACAGGGATCCAATCAGCCCCAGCATTTT. The encoded protein is CASSLRQGSNQPQHF.

The gene calls are TRBV27 and TRBJ2-1; 11 bases fit TRBD2. The CDR3 loop spans 17 amino acids. V lost 4 bases and J lost 3; bases outside the gene matches: 8. Germline V gene sequence: CDR1 MNHEY, CDR2 SMNVEV (reference sequence). CDR3 residues: CASSSPRLAGNYNEQFF. The CDR3 bases are TGTGCCAGCAGTTCCCCCCGACTAGCGGGGAACTACAATGAGCAGTTCTTC.